These 7 T cell receptor beta chains were all obtained from the same sample, sequenced in a study of cytomegalovirus exposure and HLA in healthy donors. The PCR ran on 60 Vbeta and 13 Jbeta primers. Data came from immunoSEQ multiplex PCR; TCRdb stores just in-frame clones and leaves some out. The data contain roughly 240,000 clones, 82% of them seen just once; the ten biggest clones take up around 5.7%. The specimen was PBMCs. The source is a woman aged 40 to 50 in good health and CMV-seropositive.

This chain links TRBV27 with TRBJ1-2, with TRBD1 identical over 7 bases. Germline V CDR1 and CDR2: MNHEY, SMNVEV (reference sequence). The V segment lost 5 bases and the J segment 7 bases; nucleotides outside the gene matches: 28. The CDR3 runs to 20 residues. The CDR3 DNA reads as TGTGCCAGCAGTCGTTTTCAGGGTGCAGACTTGGGGACAGATCGTCGTGGCTACACCTTC. Its protein is CASSRFQGADLGTDRRGYTF.

This clone was seen a few times. The chain uses TRBV18 and TRBJ2-7, with 9 bases that match TRBD1. Germline V gene sequence: CDR1 KGHSH, CDR2 LQKENI. Trimming cost V 3 bases and J 5 bases; bases outside gene matches: 8. The CDR3 covers 15 residues. Here the CDR3 reads CASSPTSGTGNEQYF. CDR3 sequence (DNA): TGTGCCAGCTCACCCACGTCCGGGACAGGGAACGAGCAGTACTTC. The full variable domain, rest sourced from reference TRBV18 and TRBJ2-7, is NAGVMQNPRHLVRRRGQEARLRCSPMKGHSHVYWYRQLPEEGLKFMVYLQKENIIDESGMPKERFSAEFPKEGPSILRIQQVVRGDSAAYFCASSPTSGTGNEQYFGPGTRLTVT.

As for this clone: The junction shows a germline mismatch at one end, possibly a read error. The rearrangement joins TRBV7-9 to TRBJ2-7; possibly TRBD1 for D (6 bases). The length of the CDR3 is 14 residues. Germline V lookup: CDR1 SEHNR, CDR2 FQNEAQ (reference sequence). CDR3 loop: CSSSSDRSSYEQYF. CDR3 nucleotide sequence: TGTTCCAGCAGCTCCGACAGGAGCTCCTACGAGCAGTACTTC.

J is TRBJ1-1 and V is TRBV27, with 9 bases lining up with TRBD1. The trim removed 3 bases at V and 1 base at J, leaving 0 bases unmatched. The germline CDR1 and CDR2 sequences are MNHEY and SMNVEV (reference sequence). The CDR3 loop spans 14 amino acids. CDR3 sequence reads: CASSLGQGNTEAFF. The CDR3 coding sequence is TGTGCCAGCAGTTTGGGACAGGGGAACACTGAAGCTTTCTTT.

The CDR3 DNA reads TGTGCCAGCAGACGACAGGATTATGGCTACACCTTC. It encodes CASRRQDYGYTF. The gene calls are TRBV6-5 and TRBJ1-2, with a possible D match to TRBD1 (6 bases). The CDR3 has 12 amino acids. Trimming cost V 6 bases and J 5 bases, with 10 bases left between them. Looked up from germline, CDR1 is MNHEY and CDR2 is SVGAGI.

This sequence joins TRBV7-9 and TRBJ2-1; D possibly corresponds to TRBD2 (6 bases). Trimming took off 2 bases at V and 5 bases at J, with 19 bases between the two ends. The CDR3 loop spans 17 amino acids. Germline V gives CDR1 SEHNR, CDR2 FQNEAQ (reference sequence). The CDR3 nucleotides read TGTGCCAGCAGCTTACTTGCGGGGACGGGGACGCACAATGAGCAGTTCTTC. It is translated as CASSLLAGTGTHNEQFF.

This clone has only one observation. The chain employs TRBV29-1 and TRBJ2-6; 12 nucleotides match TRBD1. This CDR3 comprises 17 residues. V gave up 3 bases and J gave up 3 bases; unmatched junction bases: 6. CDR1 and CDR2 from the germline V gene are SQVTM and ANQGSEA. The CDR3 DNA reads TGCAGCGTTGACGATGGGACAGGGGGCTTTGGGGCCAACGTCCTGACTTTC. Translation: CSVDDGTGGFGANVLTF.